Listed below are T cell receptor beta chains from one sample, sequenced in a study of control samples from healthy donors and cancer patients. Profiled with immunoSEQ multiplex PCR; TCRdb holds only in-frame clones, not every one. The sample shows roughly 150,000 clones, 90% to 95% of them seen only once. The sample was blood. The receptors were gathered from a woman in her thirties in good health. Both conserved end residues are part of each CDR3. A D gene is named only where the DNA matches it firmly. Rows give clone size only sometimes, using once, few, many, or a class for an expanded clone.

once	TRBD1	TRBV28	TRBJ1-5	CASSWGQGPGGQPQHF	TGTGCCAGCAGTTGGGGACAGGGGCCGGGGGGACAGCCCCAGCATTTT
NA	NA	TRBV21-1	TRBJ2-6	CASSTGGISSGANVLTF	TGTGCCAGCAGCACGGGCGGTATCAGCTCTGGGGCCAACGTCCTGACTTTC
NA	TRBD1	TRBV5-1	TRBJ1-4	CASSSGTGLEKLFF	TGCGCCAGCAGCTCCGGGACAGGCCTTGAAAAACTGTTTTTT
NA	NA	TRBV20-1	TRBJ1-1	CSASRLNTEAFF	TGCAGTGCTAGTCGGCTGAACACTGAAGCTTTCTTT
NA	TRBD2	TRBV15	TRBJ2-7	CATSGGIGGRVGEQYF	TGTGCCACCAGCGGTGGTATTGGCGGGAGGGTCGGCGAGCAGTACTTC
NA	TRBD2	TRBV6-5	TRBJ2-5	CASRPLSGRETQYF	TGTGCCAGCAGGCCGCTGAGCGGGAGGGAGACCCAGTACTTC
few	NA	TRBV6-1	TRBJ2-1	CASSEGTGSYNEQFF	TGTGCCAGCAGTGAAGGAACGGGCTCCTACAATGAGCAGTTCTTC
once	TRBD1	TRBV27	TRBJ1-6	CASSFLQGAQSPLHF	TGTGCCAGCAGTTTCCTACAGGGGGCCCAATCACCCCTCCACTTT
NA	TRBD1	TRBV6-5	TRBJ2-2	CASNRGDTGELFF	TGTGCCAGCAACAGGGGGGACACCGGGGAGCTGTTTTTT
NA	NA	TRBV24-1	TRBJ2-5	CATSDFGQGGETQYF	TGTGCCACCAGTGATTTTGGGCAGGGGGGAGAGACCCAGTACTTC
NA	NA	TRBV11-3	TRBJ2-3	CASSLDQRYTDTQYF	TGTGCCAGCAGCTTAGATCAGAGGTACACAGATACGCAGTATTTT
once	NA	TRBV7-2	TRBJ1-5	CASSLTPGAGQPQHF	TGTGCCAGCAGCTTAACTCCGGGGGCGGGGCAGCCCCAGCATTTT
NA	NA	TRBV6-1	TRBJ2-7	CASSENRAHEQYF	TGTGCCAGCAGTGAAAACAGGGCTCACGAGCAGTACTTC
NA	TRBD2	TRBV5-1	TRBJ2-3	CASSEGLAWDTDTQYF	TGCGCCAGCAGCGAGGGACTAGCGTGGGACACAGATACGCAGTATTTT
NA	TRBD2	TRBV7-9	TRBJ2-2	CASSLGTSGRNTGELFF	TGTGCCAGCAGCTTAGGCACTAGCGGGAGAAACACCGGGGAGCTGTTTTTT
NA	NA	TRBV3-1/TRBV3-2	TRBJ1-6	CASSQPVGPLTSPLHF	TGTGCCAGCAGCCAGCCTGTTGGCCCTTTGACTTCACCCCTCCACTTT
NA	NA	TRBV28	TRBJ2-1	CASSLRIPYNEQFF	TGTGCCAGCAGTTTGCGGATCCCTTACAATGAGCAGTTCTTC
once	TRBD1	TRBV4-3	TRBJ1-3	CASSQQGTGNTIYF	TGCGCCAGCAGTCAACAGGGGACTGGAAACACCATATATTTT
NA	NA	TRBV7-9	TRBJ2-2	CASRGTGTGELFF	TGTGCCAGCAGGGGCACGGGAACCGGGGAGCTGTTTTTT
NA	NA	TRBV12-3/TRBV12-4	TRBJ2-3	CASSFLDTQYF	TGTGCCAGCAGTTTTTTAGATACGCAGTATTTT
NA	TRBD1	TRBV19	TRBJ1-2	CASKSGTGVFYGYTF	TGTGCCAGTAAATCCGGGACAGGGGTTTTTTATGGCTACACCTTC
NA	TRBD1	TRBV4-1	TRBJ2-2	CASSRGQGEDTGELFF	TGCGCCAGCAGCCGCGGACAGGGCGAGGACACCGGGGAGCTGTTTTTT
NA	TRBD2	TRBV30	TRBJ2-1	CAWTPTGTSWNNEQFF	TGTGCCTGGACCCCTACCGGGACTAGTTGGAACAATGAGCAGTTCTTC
NA	NA	TRBV5-1	TRBJ2-5	CASSPGDNWAQYF	TGCGCCAGCAGCCCCGGGGACAACTGGGCCCAGTACTTC